Presented here are 16 T cell receptor beta chains from one specimen sequenced in a study of T cells in Graves' hyperthyroidism and ophthalmopathy. Amplified TCR beta CDR3 regions derived from RNA transcripts. The primer set for the first-round RT-PCR of the TCR CDR3 was HTBI. TCRdb redid the calling of the multiplex PCR reads with MiXCR, one entry per CDR3 protein. Of 450,000 to 650,000 distinct CDR3 sequences listed, roughly a sixth are singletons. Sequenced sample: blood. Source of these receptors: a woman between 18 and 29 years old with Graves' ophthalmopathy.

This clonotype was seen at least ten times. The chain is built from TRBV10-3 and TRBJ2-5, with a tentative D call TRBD1 (6 bases). Trimming cost V 0 bases and J 2 bases, with 7 bases left between them. CDR1 ENHRY and CDR2 SYGVKD come from the germline V gene. The CDR3 sequence is 14 residues long. The CDR3 nucleotides read TGTGCCATCAGTGAGTCGACAGGACAAGAGACCCAGTACTTC. It encodes CAISESTGQETQYF.

This clonotype was observed many times. For the CDR3, the DNA is TGTGCCAGCATGGCGACGGGCGCATCCGAAGCTTTCTTT. Its translation: CASMATGASEAFF. The rearrangement joins TRBV7-9 to TRBJ1-1; no definite D call. The CDR3 sequence is 13 residues long. V dropped 7 bases and J dropped 8 bases, with 17 bases sitting between them. Per germline, CDR1 SEHNR and CDR2 FQNEAQ (reference sequence).

This clonotype was detected only a few times. The rearrangement uses TRBV4-2 and TRBJ2-3, with 8 bases that match TRBD2. The CDR3 covers 17 residues. The V gene end was trimmed by 1 base and the J gene end by 1 base; junction bases not matched to a gene: 7. Germline lookup yields CDR1 LGHNA and CDR2 YNFKEQ. The DNA for the CDR3 is TGTGCCAGCAGCCAAGGCCCCTTAGCGGGACGCACAGATACGCAGTATTTT. Translation gives CASSQGPLAGRTDTQYF.

At least ten counts were recorded for this clonotype. This chain connects TRBV5-1 to TRBJ2-1, with 13 bases fitting TRBD2. Trimming removed 4 bases from V and 2 bases from J; junction bases left unmatched: 3. This CDR3 region has 16 residues. Germline CDR1 is SGHRS and CDR2 is YFSETQ. CDR3 sequence reads: CASSGGTSGTYNEQFF. The CDR3 DNA follows: TGCGCCAGCAGCGGAGGGACTAGCGGGACCTACAATGAGCAGTTCTTC.

The sample holds a few counts of this clonotype. V and J are TRBV27 and TRBJ2-3, with D tentatively TRBD2 (6 bases). The CDR3 has 14 amino acids. Germline V lookup: CDR1 MNHEY, CDR2 SMNVEV (reference sequence). V lost 4 bases and J lost 4, with 12 bases in between. CDR3 bases: TGTGCCAGCAGTTCCCGACTAGTCCCAGATACGCAGTATTTT. The encoded protein is CASSSRLVPDTQYF.

The gene calls are TRBV7-9 and TRBJ2-7; 7 bases line up with TRBD2. The trim removed 4 bases at V and 3 bases at J, leaving 6 bases unmatched. Germline-derived CDR1 and CDR2 are SEHNR and FQNEAQ (reference sequence). The CDR3 length is 14 residues. The CDR3 bases are TGTGCCAGCAGCTCGGCGGGAGAGTTCTACGAGCAGTACTTC. Amino acid sequence: CASSSAGEFYEQYF.

This clonotype was seen ten or more times. The chain joins TRBV13 to TRBJ2-1, with 11 bases identical to TRBD2. Trimming removed 0 bases from V and 7 bases from J; junction bases left unmatched: 5. In germline, CDR1 is PRHDT, CDR2 FYEKMQ (reference sequence). This CDR3 has 16 amino acids. CDR3 nucleotide sequence: TGTGCCAGCAGCTTAGGGTGGTTAGCGGGAGGGAATGAGCAGTTCTTC. Its translation is CASSLGWLAGGNEQFF.

This clonotype was picked up many times. In DNA, the CDR3 is TGTGCCAGCAGCCCCAGCGGGCTCGGCGCCGGGGCTTTCTTT. It encodes CASSPSGLGAGAFF. The V gene is TRBV12-3 or TRBV12-4, the J gene TRBJ1-1; D ambiguous. With 6 bases removed from V and 11 bases from J, the gap between germline ends came to 22 bases. This CDR3 contains 14 residues.

There are many counts of this clonotype. The V gene is TRBV30, the J gene TRBJ2-3; D may be TRBD1 or TRBD2 (6 bases each). From germline, CDR1 is GTSNPN and CDR2 SVGIG (reference sequence). Trimming stripped 4 bases from V and 0 bases from J, with 11 bases between. The CDR3 is made up of 14 amino acids. CDR3 nucleotide sequence: TGTGCCTGGACGATAGGGGGGAGCACAGATACGCAGTATTTT. Translated, it gives CAWTIGGSTDTQYF.

The rearrangement joins TRBV7-3 to TRBJ1-2; 12 bases agree with TRBD1. The germline V gene encodes CDR1 SGHTA and CDR2 FQGTGA. J gave up 2 bases and V 5 bases, and 6 bases lay outside the gene matches. This CDR3 region has 16 residues. The CDR3, as DNA: TGTGCCAGCAGCCCGGGACAGGGGGCGCTCAACTATGGCTACACCTTC. Its translation is CASSPGQGALNYGYTF.

In this sample, this clonotype turned up many times. The V and J genes are TRBV10-3 and TRBJ1-1; a weak D match, TRBD1 (5 bases). The CDR3 extends over 14 amino acids. The germline V and J ends were trimmed by 2 bases and 4 bases, with 11 bases remaining between them. The germline CDR1 and CDR2 sequences are ENHRY and SYGVKD. The CDR3 sequence: CAISEGQGRTEAFF. In nucleotides, the CDR3 is TGTGCCATCAGTGAGGGGCAGGGACGCACTGAAGCTTTCTTT.

This clonotype came up many times. This rearrangement joins TRBV5-6 to TRBJ1-2; unclear D gene. CDR1 SGHDT and CDR2 YYEEEE come from the germline V gene. V shed 2 bases and J shed 10 bases, with 9 bases lying between them. The CDR3 length is 11 residues. The CDR3 is CASSLGRIYTF. CDR3 sequence (DNA): TGTGCCAGCAGCTTAGGACGGATCTACACCTTC.

The sample holds one count of this clonotype. The chain couples TRBV7-9 to TRBJ2-7, with D possibly matching TRBD2 (6 bases). CDR1 is SEHNR and CDR2 is FQNEAQ in the germline V gene (reference sequence). V lost 4 bases and J 4 bases, leaving 14 bases between the germline ends. This CDR3 spans 14 amino acids. The CDR3: CASSSLLADYEQYF. CDR3 DNA: TGTGCCAGCAGCTCCTTACTAGCTGATTACGAGCAGTACTTC.

Of note for this clonotype: A much larger clone lies one base from this, so it may be a read error. The chain joins TRBV28 to TRBJ1-3; D gene uncertain. V was pared by 6 bases and J by 3 bases, with 12 bases between. Germline V gene sequence: CDR1 MDHEN, CDR2 SYDVKM. The CDR3 consists of 14 residues. CDR3: CASSQADSGNTIYF. DNA of the CDR3: TGTGCCAGCAGCCAGGCGGATAGTGGAAACACCATATATTTT. Using reference TRBV28 and TRBJ1-3 for the parts outside the CDR3, the full variable domain is DVKVTQSSRYLVKRTGEKVFLECVQDMDHENMFWYRQDPGLGLRLIYFSYDVKMKEKGDIPEGYSVSREKKERFSLILESASTNQTSMYLCASSQADSGNTIYFGEGSWLTVV.

This clonotype was seen at least ten times. V and J are TRBV2 and TRBJ1-2; 10 positions agree with TRBD1. Germline V CDR1 and CDR2: SNHLY, FYNNEI. The junction had 6 bases not matched to a gene; V was cut back by 7 bases and J by 7 bases. The CDR3 is made up of 13 amino acids. CDR3 coding DNA: TGTGCCAGCACCCAGGGACAGGGGATTGGCTACACCTTC. Residues: CASTQGQGIGYTF.

This clonotype was seen many times. This chain links TRBV30 with TRBJ1-1; D ambiguous. This CDR3 has 12 residues. V dropped 6 bases and J dropped 5 bases, with 13 bases sitting between them. Looked up from germline, CDR1 is GTSNPN and CDR2 is SVGIG (reference sequence). CDR3 residues: CACPVQETEAFF. The CDR3 bases are TGTGCCTGCCCTGTTCAGGAGACTGAAGCTTTCTTT.